This T cell receptor beta chain originates from a study of regulatory T cells in long-lasting Graves disease. Construction of TCR beta libraries relied on iRepertoire HTBI primers and on Arm-PCR targeting CDR3 regions. TCRdb called the multiplex PCR reads again in MiXCR, with one record for every CDR3 protein. The sample holds more than 300,000 distinct CDR3 sequences, roughly 16% seen once. This CDR3 region has 16 residues. Unmatched junction bases numbered 11, after V lost 6 bases and J lost 5 bases. This clonotype came up a few times. Time point here: newly diagnosed GD, antithyroid drugs for less than 3 months. PBMC-derived RNA was used for the TCR library. This sample was also put to use in a study of T cells in Graves' hyperthyroidism and ophthalmopathy.

The chain recombines TRBV12-3 or TRBV12-4 with TRBJ2-1, with 9 bases identical to TRBD1. The clonotype comes from a woman aged 18-29 years with Graves disease. The source was peripheral blood mononuclear cells (PBMCs), collected at new diagnosis, from a patient treated with antithyroid drugs. This chain's CDR3 is CASRAPGTGSDNEQFF. Written as DNA, the CDR3 is TGTGCCAGCAGGGCGCCGGGGACAGGGTCTGACAATGAGCAGTTCTTC.